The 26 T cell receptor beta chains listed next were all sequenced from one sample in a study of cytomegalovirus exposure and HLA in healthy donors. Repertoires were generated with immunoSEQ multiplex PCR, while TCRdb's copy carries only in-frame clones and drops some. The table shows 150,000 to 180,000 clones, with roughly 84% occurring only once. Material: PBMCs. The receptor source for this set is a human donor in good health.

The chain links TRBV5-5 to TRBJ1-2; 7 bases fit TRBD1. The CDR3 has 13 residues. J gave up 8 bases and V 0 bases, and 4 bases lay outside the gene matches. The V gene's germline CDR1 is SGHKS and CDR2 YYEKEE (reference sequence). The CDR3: CASSLGDRLGYTF. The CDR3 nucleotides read TGTGCCAGCAGCTTGGGGGACAGACTAGGCTACACCTTC.

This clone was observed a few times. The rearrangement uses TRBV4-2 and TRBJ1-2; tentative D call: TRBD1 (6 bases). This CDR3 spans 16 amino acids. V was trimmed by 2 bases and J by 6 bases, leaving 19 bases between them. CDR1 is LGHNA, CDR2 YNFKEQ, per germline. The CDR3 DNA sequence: TGTGCCAGCAGCCAATTAATCTACAGGGTGGACAATGGCTACACCTTC. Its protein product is CASSQLIYRVDNGYTF.

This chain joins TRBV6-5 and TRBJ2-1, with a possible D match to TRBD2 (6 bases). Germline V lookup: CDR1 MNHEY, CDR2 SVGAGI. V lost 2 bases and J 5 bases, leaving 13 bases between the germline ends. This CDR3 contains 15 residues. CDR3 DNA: TGTGCCAGCAGTTACCTAGGGACTCCGAACAATGAGCAGTTCTTC. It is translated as CASSYLGTPNNEQFF.

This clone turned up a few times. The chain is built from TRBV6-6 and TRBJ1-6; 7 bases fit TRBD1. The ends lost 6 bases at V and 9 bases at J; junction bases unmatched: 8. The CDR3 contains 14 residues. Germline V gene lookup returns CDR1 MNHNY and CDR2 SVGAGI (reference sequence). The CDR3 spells CASRTTGEGSPLHF. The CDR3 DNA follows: TGTGCCAGCAGAACAACAGGGGAAGGTTCACCCCTCCACTTT.

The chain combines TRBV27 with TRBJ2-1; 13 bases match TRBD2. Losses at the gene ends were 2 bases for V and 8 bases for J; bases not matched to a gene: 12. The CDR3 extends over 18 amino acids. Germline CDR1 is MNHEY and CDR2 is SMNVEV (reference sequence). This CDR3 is CASSLGGLAGVSLDEQFF. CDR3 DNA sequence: TGTGCCAGCAGTTTAGGTGGACTAGCGGGAGTAAGTTTGGATGAGCAGTTCTTC.

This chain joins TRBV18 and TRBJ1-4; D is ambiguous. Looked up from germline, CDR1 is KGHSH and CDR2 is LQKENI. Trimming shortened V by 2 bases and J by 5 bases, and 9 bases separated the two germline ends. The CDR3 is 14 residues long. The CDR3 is CASSPNSKNEKLFF. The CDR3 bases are TGTGCCAGCTCACCAAACAGTAAAAATGAAAAACTGTTTTTT.

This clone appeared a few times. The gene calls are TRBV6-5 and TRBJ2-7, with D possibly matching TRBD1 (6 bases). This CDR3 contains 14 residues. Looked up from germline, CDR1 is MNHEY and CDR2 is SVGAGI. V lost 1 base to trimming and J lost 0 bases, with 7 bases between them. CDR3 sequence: CASSYWGPSYEQYF. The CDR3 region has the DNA TGTGCCAGCAGTTACTGGGGGCCCTCCTACGAGCAGTACTTC.

As DNA, the CDR3 is TGTGCCAGCAGTTATACGAGCTCCTACAATGAGCAGTTCTTC. Its protein product is CASSYTSSYNEQFF. V and J are TRBV6-5 and TRBJ2-1; D is uncertain. Trimming took off 3 bases at V and 0 bases at J, with 6 bases between the two ends. This CDR3 has 14 amino acids. Germline V CDR1 and CDR2: MNHEY, SVGAGI.

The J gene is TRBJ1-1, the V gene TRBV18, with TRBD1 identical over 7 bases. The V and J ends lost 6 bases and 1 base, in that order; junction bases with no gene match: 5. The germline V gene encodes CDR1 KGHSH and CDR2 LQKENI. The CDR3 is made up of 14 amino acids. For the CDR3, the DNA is TGTGCCAGCTCCATAAGACAGGGGAACACTGAAGCTTTCTTT. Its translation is CASSIRQGNTEAFF.

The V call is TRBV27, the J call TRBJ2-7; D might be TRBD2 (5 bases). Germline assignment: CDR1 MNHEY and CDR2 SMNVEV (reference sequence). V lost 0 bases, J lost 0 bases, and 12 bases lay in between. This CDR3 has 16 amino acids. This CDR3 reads CASSLSVSVFSYEQYF. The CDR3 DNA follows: TGTGCCAGCAGTTTATCGGTTAGCGTTTTCTCCTACGAGCAGTACTTC.

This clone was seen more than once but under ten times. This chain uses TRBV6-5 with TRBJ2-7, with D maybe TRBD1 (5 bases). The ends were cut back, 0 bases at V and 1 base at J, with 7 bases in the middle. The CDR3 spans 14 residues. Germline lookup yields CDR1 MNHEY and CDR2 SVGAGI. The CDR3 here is CASSYSRQSYEQYF. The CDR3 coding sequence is TGTGCCAGCAGTTACTCGAGACAGTCCTACGAGCAGTACTTC.

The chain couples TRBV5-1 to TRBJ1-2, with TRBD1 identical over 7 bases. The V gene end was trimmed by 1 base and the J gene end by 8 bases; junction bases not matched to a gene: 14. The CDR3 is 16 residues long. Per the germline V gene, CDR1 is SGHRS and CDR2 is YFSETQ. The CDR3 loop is CASSLSTGTGLFGYTF. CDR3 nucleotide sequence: TGCGCCAGCAGCTTGTCGACAGGGACCGGGCTATTCGGCTACACCTTC.

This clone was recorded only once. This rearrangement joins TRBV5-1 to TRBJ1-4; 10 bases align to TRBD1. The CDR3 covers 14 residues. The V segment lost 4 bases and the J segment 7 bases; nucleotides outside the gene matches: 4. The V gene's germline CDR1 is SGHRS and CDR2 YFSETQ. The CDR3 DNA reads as TGCGCCAGCAGCCCGGGACAGGGGTTTGAAAAACTGTTTTTT. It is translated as CASSPGQGFEKLFF.

The CDR3 spells CASSLSDRLRDFYYGYTF. The CDR3 region has the DNA TGTGCCAGCAGTTTATCCGACAGGTTAAGGGATTTCTACTATGGCTACACCTTC. This rearrangement joins TRBV28 to TRBJ1-2; tentative D call: TRBD1 (6 bases). The CDR3 extends over 18 amino acids. Germline V gives CDR1 MDHEN, CDR2 SYDVKM. V lost 1 base to trimming and J lost 3 bases, with 21 bases between them.

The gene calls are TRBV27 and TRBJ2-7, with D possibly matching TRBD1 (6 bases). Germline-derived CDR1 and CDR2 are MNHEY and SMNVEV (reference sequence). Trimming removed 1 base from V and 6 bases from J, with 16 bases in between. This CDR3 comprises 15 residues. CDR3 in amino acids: CASSLYLGARGEQYF. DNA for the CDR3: TGTGCCAGCAGTTTATATCTGGGGGCGCGCGGCGAGCAGTACTTC.

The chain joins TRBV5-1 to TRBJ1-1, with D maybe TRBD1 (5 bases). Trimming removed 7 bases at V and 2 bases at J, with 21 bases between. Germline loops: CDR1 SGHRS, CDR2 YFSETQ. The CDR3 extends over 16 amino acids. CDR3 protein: CASSLGFLTANTEAFF. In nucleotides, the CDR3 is TGCGCCAGCTCCCTAGGATTCCTGACAGCAAACACTGAAGCTTTCTTT.

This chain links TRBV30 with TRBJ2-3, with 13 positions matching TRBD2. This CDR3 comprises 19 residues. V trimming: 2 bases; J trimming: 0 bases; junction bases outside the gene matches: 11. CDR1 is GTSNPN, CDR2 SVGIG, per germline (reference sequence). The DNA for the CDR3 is TGTGCCTGGAGTACGGGACTAGCGGGACCCCTATTCAGCACAGATACGCAGTATTTT. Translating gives CAWSTGLAGPLFSTDTQYF.

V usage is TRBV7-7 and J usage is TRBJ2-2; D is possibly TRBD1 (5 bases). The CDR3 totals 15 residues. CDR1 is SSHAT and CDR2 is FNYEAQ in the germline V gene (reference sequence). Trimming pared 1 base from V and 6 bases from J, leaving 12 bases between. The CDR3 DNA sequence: TGTGCCAGCAGCTTAGATCAGGGTACCGCCGGGGAGCTGTTTTTT. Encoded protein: CASSLDQGTAGELFF.

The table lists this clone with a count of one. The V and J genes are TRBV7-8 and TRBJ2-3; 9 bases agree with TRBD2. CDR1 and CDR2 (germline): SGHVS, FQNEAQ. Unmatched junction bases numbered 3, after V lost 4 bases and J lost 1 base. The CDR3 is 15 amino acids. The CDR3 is CASSSLAGRTDTQYF. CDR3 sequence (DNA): TGTGCCAGCAGCTCCCTAGCGGGGCGCACAGATACGCAGTATTTT.

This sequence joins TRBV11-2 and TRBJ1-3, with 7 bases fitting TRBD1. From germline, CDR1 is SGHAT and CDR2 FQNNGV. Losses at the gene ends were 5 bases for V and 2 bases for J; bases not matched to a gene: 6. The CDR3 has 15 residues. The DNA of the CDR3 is TGTGCCAGCAGCCCAACAGGGGCTGCTGGAAACACCATATATTTT. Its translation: CASSPTGAAGNTIYF.

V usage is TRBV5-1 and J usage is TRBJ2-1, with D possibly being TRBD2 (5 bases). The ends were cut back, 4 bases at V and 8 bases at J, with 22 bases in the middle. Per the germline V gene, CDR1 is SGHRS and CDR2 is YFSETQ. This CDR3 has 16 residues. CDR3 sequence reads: CASSPNALQNSDEQFF. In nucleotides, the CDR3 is TGCGCCAGCAGCCCAAACGCGTTACAGAATAGCGATGAGCAGTTCTTC. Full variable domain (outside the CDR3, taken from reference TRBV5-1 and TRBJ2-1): KAGVTQTPRYLIKTRGQQVTLSCSPISGHRSVSWYQQTPGQGLQFLFEYFSETQRNKGNFPGRFSGRQFSNSRSEMNVSTLELGDSALYLCASSPNALQNSDEQFFGPGTRLTVL.

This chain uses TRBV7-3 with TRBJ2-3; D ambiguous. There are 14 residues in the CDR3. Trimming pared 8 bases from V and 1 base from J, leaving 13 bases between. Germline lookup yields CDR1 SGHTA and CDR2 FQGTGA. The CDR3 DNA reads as TGTGCCAGCGCCTTGTCCACGGGCACAGATACGCAGTATTTT. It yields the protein CASALSTGTDTQYF.

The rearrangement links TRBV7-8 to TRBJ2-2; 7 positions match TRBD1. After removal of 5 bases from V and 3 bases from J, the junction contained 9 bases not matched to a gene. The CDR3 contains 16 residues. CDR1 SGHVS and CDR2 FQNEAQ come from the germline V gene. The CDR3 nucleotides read TGTGCCAGCAGCCTGACAGGGATGGGTGACACCGGGGAGCTGTTTTTT. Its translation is CASSLTGMGDTGELFF.

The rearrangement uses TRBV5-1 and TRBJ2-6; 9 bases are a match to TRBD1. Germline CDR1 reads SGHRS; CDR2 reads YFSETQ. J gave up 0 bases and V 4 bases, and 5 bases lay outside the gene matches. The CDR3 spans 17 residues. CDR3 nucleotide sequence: TGCGCCAGCAGCGAGACAGGGGGAACCTCTGGGGCCAACGTCCTGACTTTC. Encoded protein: CASSETGGTSGANVLTF.

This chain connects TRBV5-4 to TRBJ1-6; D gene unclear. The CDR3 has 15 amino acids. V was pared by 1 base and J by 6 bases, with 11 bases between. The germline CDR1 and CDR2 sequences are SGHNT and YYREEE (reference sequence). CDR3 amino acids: CASSLYGRSNSPLHF. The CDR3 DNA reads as TGTGCCAGCAGCTTGTATGGGCGATCTAATTCACCCCTCCACTTT.

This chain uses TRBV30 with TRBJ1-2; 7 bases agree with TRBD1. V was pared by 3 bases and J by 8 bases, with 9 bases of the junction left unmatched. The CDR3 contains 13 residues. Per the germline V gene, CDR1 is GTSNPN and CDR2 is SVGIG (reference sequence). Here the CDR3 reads CAWRGQTSGGYTF. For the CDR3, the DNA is TGTGCCTGGAGGGGACAGACGTCAGGCGGCTACACCTTC. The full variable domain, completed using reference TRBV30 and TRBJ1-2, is SQTIHQWPATLVQPVGSPLSLECTVEGTSNPNLYWYRQAAGRGLQLLFYSVGIGQISSEVPQNLSASRPQDRQFILSSKKLLLSDSGFYLCAWRGQTSGGYTFGSGTRLTVV.